The 29 T cell receptor beta chains below were found in one sample sequenced in a study of siplizumab effects on memory and regulatory T cells (dated by TCRdb to between 2019 and 2020). The library was obtained by the immunoSEQ multiplex PCR assay. The source is immuneACCESS, and TCRdb retained only in-frame sequences with V and J called. Part of the clones is not carried over; for the studies checked, unresolved V genes explain less than half of this, and the remainder is unexplained. For this sample there are tens of thousands of clones; 80% to 95% appear just once. Roughly 7.1% of the sample belongs to the ten largest clones. The sequencing input was CD8+ T cells sorted from blood. Receptors originate from a human donor in good health.

The chain combines TRBV4-2 with TRBJ2-3; D is unclear. CDR3 length equals 16 residues. From germline, CDR1 is LGHNA and CDR2 YNFKEQ. Trimming shortened V by 0 bases and J by 1 base, and 11 bases separated the two germline ends. CDR3: CASSQDYSAGTDTQYF. For the CDR3, the DNA is TGTGCCAGCAGCCAAGATTACTCGGCCGGCACAGATACGCAGTATTTT.

The rearrangement joins TRBV7-2 to TRBJ2-7; 7 bases align to TRBD2. The CDR3 covers 15 residues. Trimming removed 0 bases from V and 2 bases from J; junction bases left unmatched: 4. Germline V lookup: CDR1 SGHTA, CDR2 FQGNSA. The CDR3 coding sequence is TGTGCCAGCAGCTTAGCGCCCGGGGGGACCTACGAGCAGTACTTC. Translating gives CASSLAPGGTYEQYF.

The count of this clone is one. This chain joins TRBV7-2 and TRBJ2-3, with 11 bases fitting TRBD2. The V gene's germline CDR1 is SGHTA and CDR2 FQGNSA. With V trimmed by 6 bases and J by 5 bases, 7 bases remained unmatched. This CDR3 has 15 amino acids. CDR3 sequence: CASSSLAGGVDTQYF. The CDR3 coding sequence is TGTGCCAGCAGTTCCTTAGCGGGAGGGGTAGATACGCAGTATTTT.

The rearrangement joins TRBV6-5 to TRBJ2-1, with D perhaps being TRBD1 or TRBD2 (5 bases each). Germline CDR1 and CDR2: MNHEY and SVGAGI. CDR3 length equals 13 residues. Trimming pared 2 bases from V and 9 bases from J, leaving 11 bases between. DNA of the CDR3: TGTGCCAGCAGTTACCTGGGACCGGGTGAGCAGTTCTTC. Its protein is CASSYLGPGEQFF.

The chain couples TRBV5-1 to TRBJ1-2, with a possible D match to TRBD1 (6 bases). Trimming removed 4 bases from V and 8 bases from J, with 18 bases in between. The CDR3 sequence is 14 residues long. CDR1 and CDR2 from the germline V gene are SGHRS and YFSETQ. Here the CDR3 DNA reads TGCGCCAGCAGCCTGGAGGGGGACCCCGGGGGCTACACCTTC. Its translation is CASSLEGDPGGYTF.

This clone was picked up a small number of times. The chain employs TRBV4-1 and TRBJ1-5; D remains ambiguous. Germline V lookup: CDR1 MGHRA, CDR2 YSYEKL. The CDR3 has 13 residues. V dropped 4 bases and J dropped 7 bases, with 11 bases sitting between them. CDR3 nucleotides: TGCGCCAGCAGCCGAGGGAGGGCCCAGCCCCAGCATTTT. Amino acids: CASSRGRAQPQHF.

This chain uses TRBV28 with TRBJ2-7, with unresolved D. Per germline, CDR1 MDHEN and CDR2 SYDVKM. Trimming took off 2 bases at V and 1 base at J, with 6 bases between the two ends. The CDR3 runs 13 residues. This CDR3 reads CASSLTDSYEQYF. In DNA, the CDR3 is TGTGCCAGCAGTTTAACCGATTCCTACGAGCAGTACTTC. Filled out from reference TRBV28 and TRBJ2-7, the complete variable domain reads DVKVTQSSRYLVKRTGEKVFLECVQDMDHENMFWYRQDPGLGLRLIYFSYDVKMKEKGDIPEGYSVSREKKERFSLILESASTNQTSMYLCASSLTDSYEQYFGPGTRLTVT.

The CDR3 loop reads CASSVEVGYQETQYF. The CDR3 nucleotides read TGTGCCAGCAGCGTAGAGGTGGGGTACCAAGAGACCCAGTACTTC. V and J are TRBV9 and TRBJ2-5; D call uncertain. Trimming shortened V by 0 bases and J by 0 bases, and 9 bases separated the two germline ends. The CDR3 extends over 15 amino acids. Germline V lookup: CDR1 SGDLS, CDR2 YYNGEE.

The chain has TRBV4-1 and TRBJ1-5; D gene uncertain. The V and J ends lost 0 bases and 6 bases respectively, with 6 bases between them. The CDR3 spans 13 residues. Germline CDR1 reads MGHRA; CDR2 reads YSYEKL. The CDR3 DNA follows: TGCGCCAGCAGCCAAGAATTGGGTCAGCCCCAGCATTTT. It codes for CASSQELGQPQHF.

This clone was seen once. The rearrangement joins TRBV7-3 to TRBJ1-1, with a possible D match to TRBD1 (5 bases). The V and J ends lost 5 bases and 4 bases respectively, with 14 bases between them. Germline V gives CDR1 SGHTA, CDR2 FQGTGA. The CDR3 contains 14 residues. DNA for the CDR3: TGTGCCAGCAGCGTCGGCGGTGGGGGCACTGAAGCTTTCTTT. Translating it yields CASSVGGGGTEAFF.

This sequence joins TRBV2 and TRBJ1-2; 10 nucleotides match TRBD1. The trim removed 5 bases at V and 4 bases at J, leaving 7 bases unmatched. Looked up from germline, CDR1 is SNHLY and CDR2 is FYNNEI. The CDR3 is 15 amino acids. In DNA, the CDR3 is TGTGCCAGCAGTTTTGACAGGGGGCTTATCTATGGCTACACCTTC. Translation gives CASSFDRGLIYGYTF.

This clone was observed a single time. This sequence joins TRBV14 and TRBJ2-7; no clear D. The V end was cut by 3 bases, the J end by 7 bases, with 19 bases between. CDR1 and CDR2 from the germline V gene are SGHDN and FVKESK. The CDR3 totals 15 residues. The CDR3 sequence: CASSQAGRLEEEQYF. CDR3 coding DNA: TGTGCCAGCAGCCAGGCCGGCAGGTTAGAGGAAGAGCAGTACTTC.

The chain is built from TRBV6-1 and TRBJ1-2; D not resolved. The CDR3 is 13 residues long. CDR1 is MNHNS and CDR2 is SASEGT in the germline V gene. Deletions cut 3 bases from V and 2 bases from J, with 7 bases between. The DNA for the CDR3 is TGTGCCAGCAGTGACCCGGGAAACTATGGCTACACCTTC. It encodes CASSDPGNYGYTF.

The chain employs TRBV27 and TRBJ2-7; D might be TRBD1 or TRBD2, each matching 5 bases. Trimming removed 8 bases at V and 1 base at J, with 9 bases between. The CDR3 is 12 amino acids. CDR1 and CDR2 from the germline V gene are MNHEY and SMNVEV (reference sequence). In DNA, the CDR3 is TGTGCCAGCGGGTGGGGGTCCTACGAGCAGTACTTC. Protein product: CASGWGSYEQYF.

In regard to this clone: The same CDR3 is also encoded by other DNA sequences in this sample. The chain joins TRBV9 to TRBJ2-3; possibly TRBD1 for D (5 bases). The CDR3 extends over 15 amino acids. Per germline, CDR1 SGDLS and CDR2 YYNGEE. V lost 0 bases and J lost 2, with 10 bases in between. CDR3 sequence (DNA): TGTGCCAGCAGCGTAGCACAGGAACCCACAGATACGCAGTATTTT. Translating gives CASSVAQEPTDTQYF. Full variable domain (missing parts from reference TRBV9 and TRBJ2-3): DSGVTQTPKHLITATGQRVTLRCSPRSGDLSVYWYQQSLDQGLQFLIQYYNGEERAKGNILERFSAQQFPDLHSELNLSSLELGDSALYFCASSVAQEPTDTQYFGPGTRLTVL.

The chain has TRBV15 and TRBJ1-1; D is undetermined. Trimming shortened V by 3 bases and J by 0 bases, and 14 bases separated the two germline ends. Germline CDR1 is LNHNV and CDR2 is YYDKDF (reference sequence). CDR3 length equals 16 residues. DNA for the CDR3: TGTGCCACCAGCAGCGGGCAGGAAGTAATGAACACTGAAGCTTTCTTT. Protein sequence: CATSSGQEVMNTEAFF.

The chain recombines TRBV7-8 with TRBJ2-5, with D hard to call. The CDR3 is made up of 16 amino acids. V was pared by 1 base and J by 0 bases, with 12 bases between. Germline values: CDR1 SGHVS, CDR2 FQNEAQ. The CDR3 sequence: CASSLVAGWYQETQYF. The DNA of the CDR3 is TGTGCCAGCAGCTTAGTGGCAGGATGGTACCAAGAGACCCAGTACTTC.

The DNA of the CDR3 is TGTGCCAGCAGCTTTGGGGGGGCGATCTCTCAGCCCCAGCATTTT. Residues: CASSFGGAISQPQHF. This chain uses TRBV5-8 with TRBJ1-5, with a weak D call TRBD1 (6 bases). Germline V lookup: CDR1 SGHTS, CDR2 YDEGEE. The CDR3 spans 15 residues. V was shortened by 2 bases and J by 6 bases, with 15 bases between the two germline ends.

The CDR3 DNA reads as TGTGCCAGCAGCGGAGGGGGTGGCACTGAAGCTTTCTTT. Translated, it gives CASSGGGGTEAFF. V usage is TRBV9 and J usage is TRBJ1-1; possibly TRBD1 for D (6 bases). CDR3 length: 13 residues. The germline V gene encodes CDR1 SGDLS and CDR2 YYNGEE. Deletions cut 3 bases from V and 4 bases from J, with 10 bases between.

V and J are TRBV19 and TRBJ1-5; D uncertain. CDR3 size: 15 residues. Germline CDR1 LNHDA, CDR2 SQIVND (reference sequence). V was trimmed by 3 bases and J by 1 base, leaving 10 bases between them. The CDR3 nucleotides are TGTGCCAGTAGTATCCTGGCGGAGAGCAATCAGCCCCAGCATTTT. Residues: CASSILAESNQPQHF.

The CDR3 protein is CASSLEVRETYEQYF. The DNA for the CDR3 is TGTGCCAGCAGCTTAGAGGTACGGGAGACCTACGAGCAGTACTTC. J is TRBJ2-7 and V is TRBV11-2; D possibly corresponds to TRBD2 (6 bases). The germline gives CDR1 SGHAT, CDR2 FQNNGV. V was clipped by 0 bases and J by 2 bases, with 11 bases between them. The CDR3 contains 15 residues.

This chain joins TRBV5-6 and TRBJ2-7; no clear D gene. Trimming removed 2 bases from V and 3 bases from J, with 12 bases in between. The CDR3 totals 14 residues. The germline CDR1 and CDR2 sequences are SGHDT and YYEEEE. CDR3 in DNA: TGTGCCAGCAGCTTAGGACCCGCTTTCTACGAGCAGTACTTC. Translation gives CASSLGPAFYEQYF.

The CDR3 sequence: CASSLNGNPYEQYF. The CDR3, as DNA: TGTGCCAGTAGTCTTAACGGGAACCCCTACGAGCAGTACTTC. The chain carries TRBV19 and TRBJ2-7, with D possibly TRBD2 on 5 matching bases. Germline CDR1 LNHDA, CDR2 SQIVND (reference sequence). The CDR3 covers 14 residues. V lost 5 bases and J lost 2, with 13 bases in between. The whole variable domain, remainder taken from reference TRBV19 and TRBJ2-7, is DGGITQSPKYLFRKEGQNVTLSCEQNLNHDAMYWYRQDPGQGLRLIYYSQIVNDFQKGDIAEGYSVSREKKESFPLTVTSAQKNPTAFYLCASSLNGNPYEQYFGPGTRLTVT.

The rearrangement joins TRBV27 to TRBJ1-1; D remains unclear. Trimming stripped 1 base from V and 1 base from J, with 7 bases between. Germline CDR1 MNHEY, CDR2 SMNVEV (reference sequence). The CDR3 is made up of 14 amino acids. CDR3 protein: CASSLFSANTEAFF. For the CDR3, the DNA is TGTGCCAGCAGTTTATTTTCTGCGAACACTGAAGCTTTCTTT.

V usage is TRBV4-1 and J usage is TRBJ1-2, with unresolved D. The V gene lost 1 base and the J gene lost 4 bases, with 10 bases spanning the gap. Germline V gene lookup returns CDR1 MGHRA and CDR2 YSYEKL. This CDR3 has 14 amino acids. CDR3 sequence reads: CASSQGALSYGYTF. The CDR3 DNA follows: TGCGCCAGCAGCCAAGGCGCTTTGAGCTATGGCTACACCTTC.

The CDR3 DNA is TGTGCCAGCAGCTCCGGGACAAGTGAAGCTTTCTTT. The encoded protein is CASSSGTSEAFF. The chain uses TRBV11-2 and TRBJ1-1, with D possibly being TRBD1 (6 bases). Trimming removed 4 bases from V and 7 bases from J, with 10 bases in between. Germline V gene data show CDR1 as SGHAT and CDR2 as FQNNGV. CDR3 length equals 12 residues.

The V and J genes are TRBV6-1 and TRBJ1-5; D gene ambiguous. The length of the CDR3 is 12 residues. V gave up 1 base and J gave up 4 bases, with 2 bases separating them. CDR1 is MNHNS, CDR2 SASEGT, per germline. CDR3 bases: TGTGCCAGCAGTGAAGTGAATCAGCCCCAGCATTTT. It encodes CASSEVNQPQHF.

The chain joins TRBV9 to TRBJ2-3; D tentatively reads TRBD1 or TRBD2 (5 bases each). V lost 3 bases and J 0 bases, leaving 11 bases between the germline ends. The CDR3 loop spans 15 amino acids. Germline values: CDR1 SGDLS, CDR2 YYNGEE. The CDR3 loop is CASSAGTASTDTQYF. In nucleotides, the CDR3 is TGTGCCAGCAGCGCTGGGACGGCTAGCACAGATACGCAGTATTTT.

In the case of this clone: An end of the junction does not agree with germline; a read error may underlie this. The rearrangement uses TRBV6-1 and TRBJ1-3; 9 bases map to TRBD1. CDR1 MNHNS and CDR2 SASEGT come from the germline V gene. The CDR3 covers 11 residues. CDR3 nucleotides: TGTGCCAGCAGTGGGGGGACAGGGAAGGATTTT. Translation gives CASSGGTGKDF.